This is a list of T cell receptor beta chains from one sample in a study of blood T cell repertoires in COVID-19. Generated by immunoSEQ multiplex PCR, the TCRdb table keeps only in-frame clones and is missing some. Among about 50,000 clones, 83% were seen once, and the ten largest hold about a sixth. The sequenced material came from peripheral blood. These receptors all come from a man in his forties or fifties with acute or convalescent COVID-19. CDR3s include the opening cysteine and the closing phenylalanine or tryptophan. The D gene is left open where the match is weak. Clone size, where shown, is once, few, many, or a class for clones that have expanded.

v_gene	j_gene	d_gene	abundance	CDR3nt	CDR3aa
TRBV5-6	TRBJ1-2	NA	NA	TGTGCCAGCAGCCAGATCGGGAGGCCCTATGGCTACACCTTC	CASSQIGRPYGYTF
TRBV5-1	TRBJ1-6	TRBD1	NA	TGCGCCAGCAGCTTGGGACAGGGGAATTCACCCCTCCACTTT	CASSLGQGNSPLHF
TRBV3-1/TRBV3-2	TRBJ2-6	TRBD1	NA	TGTGCCAGCAGCCAATATGACAGGGGGTCTGGGGCCAACGTCCTGACTTTC	CASSQYDRGSGANVLTF
TRBV21-1	TRBJ1-5	NA	NA	TGTGCCAGCAGCAAAAAAGACAGGGAAACATATAGCAATCAGCCCCAGCATTTT	CASSKKDRETYSNQPQHF
TRBV3-1/TRBV3-2	TRBJ2-3	NA	once	TGTGCCAGCAGCCCTACTAGCACAATCGATACGCAGTATTTT	CASSPTSTIDTQYF
TRBV12-3/TRBV12-4	TRBJ2-1	NA	NA	TGTGCCAGCACTCCGCCGGGGTACAATGAGCAGTTCTTC	CASTPPGYNEQFF
TRBV10-3	TRBJ2-3	NA	NA	TGTGCCATCAGTGAGTCGGGAGCTAGTGCTTCAGATACGCAGTATTTT	CAISESGASASDTQYF
TRBV5-6	TRBJ2-7	TRBD1	NA	TGTGCCAGCAGCTTGGGAACAGGGGGGTTAATCGACGAGCAGTACTTC	CASSLGTGGLIDEQYF
TRBV28	TRBJ2-7	TRBD2	NA	TGTGCCAGCAGTTCACTCCCCGGGACTAGCGGCTACGAGCAGTACTTC	CASSSLPGTSGYEQYF
TRBV6-5	TRBJ1-4	TRBD1	NA	TGTGCCAGCAGCAGGGACAGGGAGGCAAAACTGTTTTTT	CASSRDREAKLFF
TRBV3-1/TRBV3-2	TRBJ1-2	TRBD1	NA	TGTGCCACCACGGGGAGTCTTTCAGGGGGAGGCTACACCTTC	CATTGSLSGGGYTF
TRBV27	TRBJ2-1	TRBD2	NA	TGTGCCAGCAGTTTCTCTGCTAGCGGGGCGGGCAATGAGCAGTTCTTC	CASSFSASGAGNEQFF
TRBV5-1	TRBJ2-5	NA	NA	TGCGCCAGCAGCTTGGCTACGGGGGTTCAAGAGACCCAGTACTTC	CASSLATGVQETQYF
TRBV5-6	TRBJ1-4	TRBD1	NA	TGTGCCAGCAGCAGAGAGACAGGGAGTGGAGAAAAACTGTTTTTT	CASSRETGSGEKLFF
TRBV9	TRBJ2-6	TRBD1	once	TGTGCCAGCAGCCCCAAGCGGGACAGGGCCGCCTCTGGGGCCAACGTCCTGACTTTC	CASSPKRDRAASGANVLTF
TRBV5-1	TRBJ2-5	TRBD2	NA	TGCGCCAGCAGATCTGGACTAGCGGGAGGAAATTCCCAAGAGACCCAGTACTTC	CASRSGLAGGNSQETQYF
TRBV4-2	TRBJ2-2	NA	few	TGTGCCAGCAGCCTCGTCGGGGAGCTGTTTTTT	CASSLVGELFF
TRBV5-1	TRBJ2-1	TRBD1	NA	TGCGCCAGCAGCCCCGCCGGGACAGGGGTTGGTGAGCAGTTCTTC	CASSPAGTGVGEQFF
TRBV30	TRBJ1-3	NA	NA	TGTGCCTGGAACCGACAGGATTCTGATGGAAACACCATATATTTT	CAWNRQDSDGNTIYF
TRBV29-1	TRBJ2-2	TRBD1	NA	TGCAGCGCGTCCCAGGGGGCCTCAGATTCCGGGGAGCTGTTTTTT	CSASQGASDSGELFF
TRBV29-1	TRBJ1-1	NA	NA	TGCAGCGTCCGCGCGACAGGAATGAACACTGAAGCTTTCTTT	CSVRATGMNTEAFF
TRBV19	TRBJ1-2	NA	NA	TGTGCCAGTAGTATCGTCGGGACGCGCGGGGATGGCTACACCTTC	CASSIVGTRGDGYTF
TRBV10-3	TRBJ1-2	NA	NA	TGTGCCATCAGTGAGCCCCCCCCGGCAGGGGACTATGGCTACACCTTC	CAISEPPPAGDYGYTF
TRBV28	TRBJ1-5	NA	NA	TGTGCCAGCAGTTTCACCAGGGTGCAGGTGGCCCAGCATTTT	CASSFTRVQVAQHF